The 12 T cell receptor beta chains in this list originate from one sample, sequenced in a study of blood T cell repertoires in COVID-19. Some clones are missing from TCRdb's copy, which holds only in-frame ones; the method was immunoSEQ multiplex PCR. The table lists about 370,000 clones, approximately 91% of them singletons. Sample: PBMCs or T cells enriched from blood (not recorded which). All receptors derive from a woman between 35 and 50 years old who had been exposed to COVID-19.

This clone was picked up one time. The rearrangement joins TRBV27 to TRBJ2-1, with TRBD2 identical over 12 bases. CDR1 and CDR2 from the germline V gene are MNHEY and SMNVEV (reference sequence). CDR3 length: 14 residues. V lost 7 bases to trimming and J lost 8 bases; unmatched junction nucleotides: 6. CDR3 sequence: CASNRLAGDHEQFF. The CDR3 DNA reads TGTGCCAGCAACCGACTAGCGGGAGATCATGAGCAGTTCTTC.

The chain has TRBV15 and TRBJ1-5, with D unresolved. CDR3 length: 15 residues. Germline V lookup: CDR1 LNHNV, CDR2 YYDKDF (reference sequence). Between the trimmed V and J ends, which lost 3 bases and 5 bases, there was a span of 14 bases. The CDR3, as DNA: TGTGCCACCAGCAGTTCGTTAGGTCGGGATCAGCCCCAGCATTTT. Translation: CATSSSLGRDQPQHF.

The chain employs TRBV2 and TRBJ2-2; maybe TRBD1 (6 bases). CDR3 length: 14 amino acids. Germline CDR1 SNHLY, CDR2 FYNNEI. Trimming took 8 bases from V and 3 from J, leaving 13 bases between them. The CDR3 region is CASRTAMDTGELFF. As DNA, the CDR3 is TGTGCCAGCCGGACAGCGATGGACACCGGGGAGCTGTTTTTT.

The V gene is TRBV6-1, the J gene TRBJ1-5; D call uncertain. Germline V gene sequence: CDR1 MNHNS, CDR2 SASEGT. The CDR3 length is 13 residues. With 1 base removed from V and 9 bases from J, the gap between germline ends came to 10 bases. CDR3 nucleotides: TGTGCCAGCAGTGAAGGCAGCAGACTGCCCCAGCATTTT. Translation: CASSEGSRLPQHF.

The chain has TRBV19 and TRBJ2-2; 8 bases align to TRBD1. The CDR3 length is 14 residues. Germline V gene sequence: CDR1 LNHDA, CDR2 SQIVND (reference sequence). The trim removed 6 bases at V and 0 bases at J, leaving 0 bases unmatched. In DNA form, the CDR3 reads TGTGCCAGTAGGGACAGGGCGAACACCGGGGAGCTGTTTTTT. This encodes CASRDRANTGELFF.

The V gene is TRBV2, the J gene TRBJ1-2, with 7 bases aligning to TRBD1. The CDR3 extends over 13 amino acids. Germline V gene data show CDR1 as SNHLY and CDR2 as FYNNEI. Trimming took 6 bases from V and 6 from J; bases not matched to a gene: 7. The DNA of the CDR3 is TGTGCCAGCAGGGGTAGGGGGCTAAATGGCTACACCTTC. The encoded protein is CASRGRGLNGYTF.

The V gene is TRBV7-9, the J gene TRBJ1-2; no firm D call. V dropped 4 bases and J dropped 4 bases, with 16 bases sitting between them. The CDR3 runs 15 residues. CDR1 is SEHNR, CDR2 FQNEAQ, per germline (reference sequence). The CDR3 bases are TGTGCCAGCAGCTCAACCCTTGACGGGTTCTATGGCTACACCTTC. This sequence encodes CASSSTLDGFYGYTF.

The CDR3: CASSESGVLAHTNEQFF. The CDR3 DNA reads as TGTGCCAGCAGCGAATCAGGGGTACTAGCGCATACCAATGAGCAGTTCTTC. The V gene is TRBV6-1, the J gene TRBJ2-1; D may be TRBD2 (7 bases). Trimming took off 6 bases at V and 6 bases at J, with 24 bases between the two ends. Germline assignment: CDR1 MNHNS and CDR2 SASEGT. The CDR3 loop spans 17 amino acids.

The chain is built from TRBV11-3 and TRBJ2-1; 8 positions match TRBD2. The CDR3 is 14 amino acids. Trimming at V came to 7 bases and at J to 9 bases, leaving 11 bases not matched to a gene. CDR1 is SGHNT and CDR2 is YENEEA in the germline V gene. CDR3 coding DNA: TGTGCCAGCATTGGTCGAGCGGGAGTCGGTGAGCAGTTCTTC. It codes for CASIGRAGVGEQFF.

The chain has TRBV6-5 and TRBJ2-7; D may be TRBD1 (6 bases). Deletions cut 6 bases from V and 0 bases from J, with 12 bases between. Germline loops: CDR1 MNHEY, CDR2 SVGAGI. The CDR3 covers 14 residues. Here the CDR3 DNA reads TGTGCCAGCAGGTCAACAGGGAGCTCCTACGAGCAGTACTTC. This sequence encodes CASRSTGSSYEQYF.

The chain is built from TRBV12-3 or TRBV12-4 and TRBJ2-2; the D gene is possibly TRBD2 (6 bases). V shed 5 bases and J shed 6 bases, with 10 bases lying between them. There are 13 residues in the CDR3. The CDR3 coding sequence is TGTGCCAGCAGTGAGACTAGTTCCGGGGAGCTGTTTTTT. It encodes CASSETSSGELFF.

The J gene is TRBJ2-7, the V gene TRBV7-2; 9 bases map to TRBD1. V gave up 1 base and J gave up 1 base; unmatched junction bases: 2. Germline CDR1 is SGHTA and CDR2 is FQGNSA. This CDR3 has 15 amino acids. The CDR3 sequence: CASSLGDRGSYEQYF. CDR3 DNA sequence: TGTGCCAGCAGCTTAGGTGACAGGGGGTCCTACGAGCAGTACTTC.